Listed here are 9 T cell receptor beta chains from one sample, sequenced in a study of cytomegalovirus exposure and HLA in healthy donors. Primers for the PCR totalled 60 Vbeta and 13 Jbeta. TCRdb's table, derived via immunoSEQ multiplex PCR, lists solely in-frame clones and lacks some. The repertoire includes over 100,000 clones, approximately 78% of them detected once, and under 1.5% sits in the top ten. Specimen: PBMCs. Receptor source: a female donor in good health and CMV-seronegative.

The gene calls are TRBV2 and TRBJ2-1; 12 bases are shared with TRBD2. This CDR3 comprises 15 residues. The J segment lost 9 bases and the V segment lost 4 bases, leaving 7 bases of the junction unmatched. CDR1 and CDR2 from the germline V gene are SNHLY and FYNNEI. The CDR3 sequence is CASSGRLAGVSEQFF. DNA of the CDR3: TGTGCCAGCAGTGGCCGACTAGCGGGGGTCAGTGAGCAGTTCTTC.

This sequence joins TRBV28 and TRBJ2-1; 8 nucleotides line up with TRBD2. The CDR3 is made up of 15 amino acids. Trimming at V came to 1 base and at J to 4 bases, leaving 3 bases not matched to a gene. CDR1 is MDHEN and CDR2 is SYDVKM in the germline V gene. The CDR3 region is CASSLSSGPYNEQFF. CDR3 nucleotide sequence: TGTGCCAGCAGTTTATCTAGCGGGCCTTACAATGAGCAGTTCTTC.

This sequence joins TRBV5-1 and TRBJ1-4, with a possible D match to TRBD1 (6 bases). This CDR3 has 13 amino acids. V dropped 4 bases and J dropped 8 bases, with 12 bases sitting between them. Germline V CDR1 and CDR2: SGHRS, YFSETQ. The CDR3 coding sequence is TGCGCCAGCAGCCCGGGGGGCCAGGAAAAACTGTTTTTT. Amino acids: CASSPGGQEKLFF.

The rearrangement links TRBV28 to TRBJ2-7; weak D call: TRBD2 (5 bases). Germline-derived CDR1 and CDR2 are MDHEN and SYDVKM. There are 12 residues in the CDR3. Trimming pared 8 bases from V and 2 bases from J, leaving 10 bases between. In DNA, the CDR3 is TGTGCCAGCCGGGGAGAGACCTACGAGCAGTACTTC. Residues: CASRGETYEQYF.

The chain links TRBV13 to TRBJ2-1; 7 bases line up with TRBD2. Losses at the gene ends were 8 bases for V and 0 bases for J; bases not matched to a gene: 1. The CDR3 loop spans 13 amino acids. Germline-derived CDR1 and CDR2 are PRHDT and FYEKMQ (reference sequence). The CDR3 bases are TGTGCCAGCGCTAGCGGCTCCTACAATGAGCAGTTCTTC. Residues: CASASGSYNEQFF.

The chain uses TRBV7-6 and TRBJ2-1; 14 nucleotides align to TRBD2. Germline values: CDR1 SGHVS, CDR2 FNYEAQ. J lost 9 bases, V lost 5 bases, and 6 bases had no gene match. The CDR3 sequence is 15 residues long. The CDR3 region is CASSHRTSGRTEQFF. Here the CDR3 DNA reads TGTGCCAGCAGCCACCGGACTAGCGGGAGGACTGAGCAGTTCTTC.

This chain uses TRBV13 with TRBJ2-7; weak D call: TRBD2 (6 bases). Germline-derived CDR1 and CDR2 are PRHDT and FYEKMQ (reference sequence). There are 17 residues in the CDR3. Trimming left V 6 bases short and J 4 bases short, with 25 bases between. In DNA, the CDR3 is TGTGCCAGCAGAGATTCTTCCTCCGGGACTGCTCGATACGAGCAGTACTTC. The encoded protein is CASRDSSSGTARYEQYF.

This chain connects TRBV27 to TRBJ2-3, with TRBD2 as a possible D gene (5 bases). Germline values: CDR1 MNHEY, CDR2 SMNVEV (reference sequence). The CDR3 contains 16 residues. V lost 3 bases, J lost 5 bases, and 18 bases lay in between. In DNA, the CDR3 is TGTGCCAGCAGTTTTACGGCGGATCCACGGGGAGATACGCAGTATTTT. Its protein is CASSFTADPRGDTQYF.

V usage is TRBV18 and J usage is TRBJ1-2; 9 nucleotides agree with TRBD1. CDR3 length: 15 residues. V was pared by 2 bases and J by 7 bases, with 8 bases of the junction left unmatched. The V gene's germline CDR1 is KGHSH and CDR2 LQKENI. This CDR3 reads CASSPKGTGRSGYTF. The CDR3 DNA follows: TGTGCCAGCTCACCAAAGGGGACAGGGCGGAGTGGCTACACCTTC. The entire variable domain, with the rest obtained from reference TRBV18 and TRBJ1-2, is as follows: NAGVMQNPRHLVRRRGQEARLRCSPMKGHSHVYWYRQLPEEGLKFMVYLQKENIIDESGMPKERFSAEFPKEGPSILRIQQVVRGDSAAYFCASSPKGTGRSGYTFGSGTRLTVV.